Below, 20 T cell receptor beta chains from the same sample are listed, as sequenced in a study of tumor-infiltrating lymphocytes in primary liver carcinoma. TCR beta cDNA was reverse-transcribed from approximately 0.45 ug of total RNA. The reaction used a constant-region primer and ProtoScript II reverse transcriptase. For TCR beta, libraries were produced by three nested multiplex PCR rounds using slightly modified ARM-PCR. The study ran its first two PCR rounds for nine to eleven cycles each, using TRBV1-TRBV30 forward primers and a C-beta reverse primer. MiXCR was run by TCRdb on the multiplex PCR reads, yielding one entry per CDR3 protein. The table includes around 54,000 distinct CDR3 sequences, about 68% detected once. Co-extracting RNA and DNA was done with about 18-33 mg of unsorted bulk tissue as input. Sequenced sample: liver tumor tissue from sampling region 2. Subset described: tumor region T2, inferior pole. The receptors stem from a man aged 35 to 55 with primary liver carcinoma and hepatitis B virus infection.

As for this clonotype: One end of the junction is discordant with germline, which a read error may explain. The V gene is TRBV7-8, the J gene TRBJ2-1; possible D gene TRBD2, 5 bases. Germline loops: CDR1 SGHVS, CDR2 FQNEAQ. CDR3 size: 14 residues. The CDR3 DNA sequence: TGTGCCAGCAGCTTAGCGGAGGCCTATAATGTGCAGTTCTTC. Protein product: CASSLAEAYNVQFF.

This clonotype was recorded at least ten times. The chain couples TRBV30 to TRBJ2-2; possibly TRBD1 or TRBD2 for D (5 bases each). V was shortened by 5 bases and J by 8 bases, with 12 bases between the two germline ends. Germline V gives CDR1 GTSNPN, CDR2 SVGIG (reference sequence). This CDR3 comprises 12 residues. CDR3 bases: TGTGCCTGGGCCTCTGGGGGAGGGGAGCTGTTTTTT. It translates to CAWASGGGELFF.

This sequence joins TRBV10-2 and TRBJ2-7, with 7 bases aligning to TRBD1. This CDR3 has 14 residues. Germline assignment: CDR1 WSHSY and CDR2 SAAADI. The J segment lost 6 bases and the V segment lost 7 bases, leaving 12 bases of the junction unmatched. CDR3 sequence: CASNPGDSALEQYF. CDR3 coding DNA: TGCGCCAGCAACCCCGGGGACAGCGCCCTCGAGCAGTACTTC.

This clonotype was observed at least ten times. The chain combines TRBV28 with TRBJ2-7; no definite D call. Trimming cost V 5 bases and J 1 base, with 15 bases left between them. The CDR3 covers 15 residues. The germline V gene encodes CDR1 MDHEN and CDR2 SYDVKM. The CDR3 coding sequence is TGTGCCAGCAGTCCCACCGGGCCTCATTCCTACGAGCAGTACTTC. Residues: CASSPTGPHSYEQYF.

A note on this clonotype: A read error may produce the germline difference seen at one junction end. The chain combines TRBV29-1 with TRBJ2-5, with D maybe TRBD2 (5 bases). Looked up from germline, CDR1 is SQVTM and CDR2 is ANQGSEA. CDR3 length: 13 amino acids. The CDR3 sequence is CSVGVRAAETQYF. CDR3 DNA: TGCAGTGTTGGTGTGAGGGCCGCTGAGACTCAGTACTTC.

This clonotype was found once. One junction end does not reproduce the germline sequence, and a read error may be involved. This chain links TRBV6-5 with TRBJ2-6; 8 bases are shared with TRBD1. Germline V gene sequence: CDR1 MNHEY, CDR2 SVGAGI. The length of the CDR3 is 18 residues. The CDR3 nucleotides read TGTGCCAGCAATCTTTGGACAGGGATGAAAGCTGGGACCAACGTCTTGACTTTC. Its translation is CASNLWTGMKAGTNVLTF.

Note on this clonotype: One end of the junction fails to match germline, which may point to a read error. This CDR3 reads CTSSYGRRNYNEQFF. The CDR3 region has the DNA TGTACCAGCAGTTATGGCAGGAGGAACTACAATGAGCAGTTCTTC. The rearrangement links TRBV12-3 or TRBV12-4 to TRBJ2-1; TRBD2 might be the D (5 bases). CDR3 length: 15 residues.

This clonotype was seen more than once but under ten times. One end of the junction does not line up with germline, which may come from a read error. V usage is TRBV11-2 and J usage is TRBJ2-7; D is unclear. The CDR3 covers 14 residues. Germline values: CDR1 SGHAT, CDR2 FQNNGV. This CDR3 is CASSLTDTAYERYF. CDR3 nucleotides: TGTGCTAGCAGCTTAACTGACACTGCCTACGAGCGATACTTC.

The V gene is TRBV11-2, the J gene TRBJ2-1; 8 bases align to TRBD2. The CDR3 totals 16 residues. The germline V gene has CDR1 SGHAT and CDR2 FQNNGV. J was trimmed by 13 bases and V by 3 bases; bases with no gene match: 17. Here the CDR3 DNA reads TGTGCCAGCAGCTTGGTTATCGGACTAGCCATGGGTAAACAGTTCTTC. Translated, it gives CASSLVIGLAMGKQFF.

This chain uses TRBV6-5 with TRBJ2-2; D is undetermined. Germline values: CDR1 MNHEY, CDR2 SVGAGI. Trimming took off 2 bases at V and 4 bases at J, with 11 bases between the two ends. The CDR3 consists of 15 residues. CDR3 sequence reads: CASSYAVDSTGELFF. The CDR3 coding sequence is TGTGCCAGCAGTTACGCAGTAGATAGCACCGGGGAGCTGTTTTTT.

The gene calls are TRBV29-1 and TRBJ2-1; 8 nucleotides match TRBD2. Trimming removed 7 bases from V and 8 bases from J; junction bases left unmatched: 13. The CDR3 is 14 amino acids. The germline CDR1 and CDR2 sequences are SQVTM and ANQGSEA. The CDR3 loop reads CSGDNGRALDEQFF. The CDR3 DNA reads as TGCAGCGGAGATAACGGGAGGGCCCTCGATGAGCAGTTCTTC.

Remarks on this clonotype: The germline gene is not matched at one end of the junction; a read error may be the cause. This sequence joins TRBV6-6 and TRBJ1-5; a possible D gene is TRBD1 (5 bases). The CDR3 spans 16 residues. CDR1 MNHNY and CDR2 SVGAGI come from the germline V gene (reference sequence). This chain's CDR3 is CASTYRVEYSNQPQGF. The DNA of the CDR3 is TGTGCCAGCACTTACCGAGTAGAGTATAGCAATCAGCCCCAGGGTTTT.

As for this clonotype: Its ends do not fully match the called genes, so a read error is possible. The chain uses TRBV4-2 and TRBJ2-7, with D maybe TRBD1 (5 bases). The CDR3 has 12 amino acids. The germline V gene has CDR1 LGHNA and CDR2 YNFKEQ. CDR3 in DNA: TGTTCCAGCAGCCCGGACACCTACGAACAGTACTTC. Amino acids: CSSSPDTYEQYF.

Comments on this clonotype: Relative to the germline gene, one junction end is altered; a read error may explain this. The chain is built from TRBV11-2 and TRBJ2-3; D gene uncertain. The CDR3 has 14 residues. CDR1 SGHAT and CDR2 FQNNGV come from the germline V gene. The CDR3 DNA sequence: TGTGCCAGCGGCTTAGAAAGAGGCACAGATTCACAGTATTTT. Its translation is CASGLERGTDSQYF.

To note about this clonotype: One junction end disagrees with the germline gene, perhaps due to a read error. DNA of the CDR3: TGCAGCGTTGAGGCACAGGGAGAAGAAAAACTGTTATTT. Its protein is CSVEAQGEEKLLF. The rearrangement joins TRBV29-1 to TRBJ1-4, with D possibly TRBD1 on 6 matching bases. The CDR3 runs to 13 residues. Germline lookup yields CDR1 SQVTM and CDR2 ANQGSEA.

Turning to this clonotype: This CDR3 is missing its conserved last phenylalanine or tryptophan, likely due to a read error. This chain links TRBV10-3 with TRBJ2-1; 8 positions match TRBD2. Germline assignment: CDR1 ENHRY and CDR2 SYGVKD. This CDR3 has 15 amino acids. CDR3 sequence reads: CPISSAGEGYNEQFL. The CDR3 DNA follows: TGTCCCATCAGTTCAGCGGGAGAGGGGTACAATGAGCAGTTCTTG.

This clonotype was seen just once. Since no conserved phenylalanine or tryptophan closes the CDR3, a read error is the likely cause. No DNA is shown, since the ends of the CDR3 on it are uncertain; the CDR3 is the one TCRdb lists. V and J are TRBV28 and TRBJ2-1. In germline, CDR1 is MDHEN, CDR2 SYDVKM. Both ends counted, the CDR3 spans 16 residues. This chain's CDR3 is CASSLVGFRAFGRKLL.

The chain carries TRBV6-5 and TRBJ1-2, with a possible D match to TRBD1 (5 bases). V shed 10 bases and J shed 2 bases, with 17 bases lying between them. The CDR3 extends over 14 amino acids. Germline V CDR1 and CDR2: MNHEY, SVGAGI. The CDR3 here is CATSDKGKNYGYTF. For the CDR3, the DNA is TGTGCCACTTCGGACAAGGGAAAAAACTATGGCTACACCTTC.

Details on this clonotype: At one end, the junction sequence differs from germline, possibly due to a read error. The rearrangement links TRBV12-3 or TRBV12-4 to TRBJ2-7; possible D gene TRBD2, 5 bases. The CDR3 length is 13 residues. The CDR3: CASTRRECYEQHF. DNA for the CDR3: TGTGCCAGCACCCGACGGGAATGCTATGAGCAGCACTTC.

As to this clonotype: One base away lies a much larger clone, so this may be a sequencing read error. The CDR3 protein is CASSLRGYEQYF. In DNA, the CDR3 is TGTGCCAGCAGTCTTCGGGGATACGAGCAGTACTTC. V and J are TRBV28 and TRBJ2-7; D perhaps matches TRBD2 (5 bases). In germline, CDR1 is MDHEN, CDR2 SYDVKM. CDR3 length: 12 amino acids. V was clipped by 5 bases and J by 4 bases, with 9 bases between them.